Given below is one T cell receptor (beta chain) in context. It was with random hexamers that 0.5 to 1 ug RNA was reverse transcribed. It was immunoSEQ multiplex PCR that amplified TCR beta CDR3 across 54 Vbeta and 13 Jbeta. TCRdb recomputed calls from the immunoSEQ multiplex PCR reads with MiXCR, one row per CDR3 protein. The data show under 250,000 distinct CDR3 sequences, roughly 93% seen once. The data originate from a study of CD8 T cells in Susac syndrome. CDR1 MNHEY and CDR2 SVGEGT come from the germline V gene. V gave up 5 bases and J gave up 0 bases; unmatched junction bases: 2. This CDR3 has 14 amino acids.

V gene TRBV6-2 or TRBV6-3 combines with J gene TRBJ2-7; 9 nucleotides align to TRBD1. The sequenced sample was CD4+ T cells from PBMCs. This TCR derives from a human donor with Susac syndrome. In nucleotides, the CDR3 is TGTGCCAGCAGTACAGGGGGCGCCTCCTACGAGCAGTACTTC. Protein product: CASSTGGASYEQYF.